The next 26 T cell receptor beta chains were all read from a single sample in a study of CD8 T cells in Susac syndrome. The RNA, about 0.45 to 1 ug, was put through reverse transcription using random hexamers. A single record per CDR3 protein comes from TCRdb applying MiXCR to the immunoSEQ multiplex PCR reads. The top ten clones hold around 0.25% of a sample with more than 55,000 distinct CDR3 sequences, over 90% of them seen once. Sequenced: CD8+ T cells from PBMCs. Source of these receptors: a human donor in good health.

The count of this clonotype is one. This chain links TRBV27 with TRBJ2-4; no reliable D call. Germline CDR1 MNHEY, CDR2 SMNVEV (reference sequence). V was clipped by 2 bases and J by 0 bases, with 8 bases between them. This CDR3 is 15 amino acids long. CDR3 coding DNA: TGTGCCAGCAGTTTAACGGGCCCAGCCAAAAACATTCAGTACTTC. It yields the protein CASSLTGPAKNIQYF.

The CDR3 DNA sequence: TGCAGCGTTGTTGGGACTAGCGGGCCCTCGGCATCCTACGAGCAGTACTTC. Residues: CSVVGTSGPSASYEQYF. The chain recombines TRBV29-1 with TRBJ2-7; 12 bases are a match to TRBD2. The CDR3 extends over 17 amino acids. V lost 4 bases, J lost 1 base, and 11 bases stayed unmatched. CDR1 and CDR2 from the germline V gene are SQVTM and ANQGSEA.

J is TRBJ2-5 and V is TRBV12-3 or TRBV12-4; tentatively, D is TRBD1 or TRBD2 (6 bases each). This CDR3 region has 16 residues. V gave up 0 bases and J gave up 5 bases, with 16 bases separating them. In nucleotides, the CDR3 is TGTGCCAGCAGTTTAGCGCTGGAGGGGGTCTGGGAGACCCAGTACTTC. Its translation is CASSLALEGVWETQYF.

This chain joins TRBV7-3 and TRBJ2-1; 15 bases are a match to TRBD2. The CDR3 is made up of 19 amino acids. V dropped 5 bases and J dropped 2; count of bases not matched to a gene: 10. Germline V gene sequence: CDR1 SGHTA, CDR2 FQGTGA. The CDR3 DNA is TGTGCCAGCAGCCCTAATGGACTAGCGGGGGGGGATACCTACAATGAGCAGTTCTTC. Amino acids: CASSPNGLAGGDTYNEQFF.

This chain joins TRBV19 and TRBJ2-1; D unresolved. The CDR3 is made up of 12 amino acids. In germline, CDR1 is LNHDA, CDR2 SQIVND (reference sequence). The V end was cut by 7 bases, the J end by 10 bases, with 14 bases between. CDR3: CASTSQAGEQFF. The DNA of the CDR3 is TGTGCCAGTACCTCCCAGGCAGGAGAGCAGTTCTTC.

This chain links TRBV6-5 with TRBJ2-6, with D possibly matching TRBD1 (6 bases). This CDR3 contains 18 residues. The V and J ends lost 0 bases and 4 bases respectively, with 16 bases between them. CDR1 and CDR2 (germline): MNHEY, SVGAGI. This CDR3 reads CASSYSHSAGAGANVLTF. The CDR3 nucleotides read TGTGCCAGCAGTTACTCACATTCGGCAGGGGCCGGGGCCAACGTCCTGACTTTC.

V is TRBV20-1 and J is TRBJ2-7; 9 nucleotides match TRBD1. The V gene end was trimmed by 6 bases and the J gene end by 5 bases; junction bases not matched to a gene: 11. The germline V gene encodes CDR1 DFQATT and CDR2 SNEGSKA (reference sequence). The CDR3 contains 14 residues. The CDR3 loop reads CSASRGTGTHEQYF. In DNA, the CDR3 is TGCAGTGCCTCACGGGGGACAGGGACCCACGAGCAGTACTTC.

This chain links TRBV20-1 with TRBJ2-5; D is uncertain. V shed 4 bases and J shed 6 bases, with 18 bases lying between them. The length of the CDR3 is 14 residues. Germline CDR1 reads DFQATT; CDR2 reads SNEGSKA (reference sequence). CDR3 in DNA: TGCAGTGCTACCCAACCGGCCACACCGCAGACCCAGTACTTC. This codes for CSATQPATPQTQYF.

The chain carries TRBV5-1 and TRBJ1-3, with unresolved D. Trimming cost V 7 bases and J 0 bases, with 14 bases left between them. The CDR3 extends over 15 amino acids. In germline, CDR1 is SGHRS, CDR2 YFSETQ. The CDR3 reads CASRQALYSGNTIYF. In nucleotides, the CDR3 is TGCGCCAGCCGACAAGCCTTATACTCTGGAAACACCATATATTTT.

The chain employs TRBV3-1 and TRBJ1-5, with D uncertain. The germline gives CDR1 LGHDT, CDR2 YNNKEL (reference sequence). CDR3 size: 14 residues. Trimming removed 0 bases from V and 3 bases from J, with 6 bases in between. For the CDR3, the DNA is TGTGCCAGCAGCCAAGAGACAAACAATCAGCCCCAGCATTTT. Its translation: CASSQETNNQPQHF.

The chain uses TRBV4-1 and TRBJ2-1, with D perhaps matching TRBD2 (5 bases). There are 15 residues in the CDR3. V was clipped by 2 bases and J by 4 bases, with 12 bases between them. Germline assignment: CDR1 MGHRA and CDR2 YSYEKL. CDR3 DNA: TGCGCCAGCAGCCAAAGGGAGACTCAATACAATGAGCAGTTCTTC. Translating it yields CASSQRETQYNEQFF.

The chain links TRBV12-3 or TRBV12-4 to TRBJ1-1, with 9 bases aligning to TRBD1. The trim removed 6 bases at V and 2 bases at J, leaving 10 bases unmatched. CDR3 size: 16 residues. The CDR3 DNA is TGTGCCAGCAGCCGGGACAGGGTTTTGGGTAACACTGAAGCTTTCTTT. As protein: CASSRDRVLGNTEAFF.

This clonotype has a single count. The chain recombines TRBV3-1 with TRBJ2-7; D not resolved. The CDR3 has 16 residues. V was clipped by 4 bases and J by 0 bases, with 16 bases between them. CDR1 is LGHDT, CDR2 YNNKEL, per germline (reference sequence). CDR3 DNA: TGTGCCAGCAGCCCCTTCCCGGAGATCCTCTCCTACGAGCAGTACTTC. It codes for CASSPFPEILSYEQYF.

This sequence joins TRBV7-9 and TRBJ1-5; tentative D call: TRBD1 (5 bases). The CDR3 is 15 residues long. Germline CDR1 is SEHNR and CDR2 is FQNEAQ (reference sequence). V gave up 6 bases and J gave up 5 bases, with 17 bases separating them. In DNA form, the CDR3 reads TGTGCCAGCAGTTGGGGGACCCCACTAGATCAGCCCCAGCATTTT. Translating gives CASSWGTPLDQPQHF.

This clonotype was picked up one time. The chain links TRBV5-1 to TRBJ2-7; maybe TRBD1 (5 bases). Deletions cut 4 bases from V and 3 bases from J, with 11 bases between. The CDR3 runs to 13 residues. Germline-derived CDR1 and CDR2 are SGHRS and YFSETQ. CDR3 nucleotides: TGCGCCAGCAGCGGCTCCGACAGCTACGAGCAGTACGTC. Amino acids: CASSGSDSYEQYV.

The chain uses TRBV7-6 and TRBJ2-1; D is ambiguous. V lost 2 bases, J lost 9 bases, and 14 bases lay in between. From germline, CDR1 is SGHVS and CDR2 FNYEAQ. This CDR3 comprises 14 residues. CDR3 nucleotide sequence: TGTGCCAGCAGCTTACTTAGGACGACCGTTGAGCAGTTCTTC. It translates to CASSLLRTTVEQFF.

The CDR3, as DNA: TGTGCCAGCAGCCACAGGGGGGCATTGGAAAACACCGGGGAGCTGTTTTTT. Translated, it gives CASSHRGALENTGELFF. The rearrangement joins TRBV11-1 to TRBJ2-2, with 8 nucleotides matching TRBD1. Trimming cost V 5 bases and J 2 bases; bases outside gene matches: 10. The germline V gene encodes CDR1 SGHAT and CDR2 FQDESV (reference sequence). CDR3 length: 17 residues.

This chain uses TRBV29-1 with TRBJ2-5; 8 bases are shared with TRBD1. The trim removed 4 bases at V and 5 bases at J, leaving 12 bases unmatched. Germline assignment: CDR1 SQVTM and CDR2 ANQGSEA. The length of the CDR3 is 15 residues. The CDR3 bases are TGCAGCGTTGCGCGCCGGACAGGGATACAGGAGACCCAGTACTTC. This translates into CSVARRTGIQETQYF.

This chain links TRBV7-6 with TRBJ2-4, with D possibly matching TRBD1 (5 bases). Germline lookup yields CDR1 SGHVS and CDR2 FNYEAQ. This CDR3 comprises 16 residues. Trimming stripped 5 bases from V and 0 bases from J, with 14 bases between. CDR3 loop: CASSPTTELAKNIQYF. The CDR3 coding sequence is TGTGCCAGCAGCCCAACGACAGAGCTAGCCAAAAACATTCAGTACTTC.

The chain combines TRBV29-1 with TRBJ2-1; D ambiguous. Trimming pared 3 bases from V and 4 bases from J, leaving 10 bases between. Germline lookup yields CDR1 SQVTM and CDR2 ANQGSEA. The CDR3 length is 13 residues. In nucleotides, the CDR3 is TGCAGCGTTGACACGGACGGTTACAATGAGCAGTTCTTC. Residues: CSVDTDGYNEQFF.

This chain joins TRBV4-1 and TRBJ1-1; 7 bases are a match to TRBD1. The CDR3 totals 13 residues. V gave up 3 bases and J gave up 5 bases; unmatched junction bases: 3. In germline, CDR1 is MGHRA, CDR2 YSYEKL. The CDR3 DNA follows: TGCGCCAGCAGCCACAGGGGGGAAACTGAAGCTTTCTTT. This translates into CASSHRGETEAFF.

The rearrangement links TRBV5-4 to TRBJ2-2; D is perhaps TRBD2 (5 bases). The germline gives CDR1 SGHNT, CDR2 YYREEE (reference sequence). The CDR3 covers 14 residues. Trimming removed 1 base from V and 10 bases from J, with 14 bases in between. Written as DNA, the CDR3 is TGTGCCAGCAGCTTGAGGGTGGGAGATCTGGAGCTGTTTTTT. Protein product: CASSLRVGDLELFF. The whole variable domain, remainder taken from reference TRBV5-4 and TRBJ2-2, is ETGVTQSPTHLIKTRGQQVTLRCSSQSGHNTVSWYQQALGQGPQFIFQYYREEENGRGNFPPRFSGLQFPNYSSELNVNALELDDSALYLCASSLRVGDLELFFGEGSRLTVL.

The rearrangement joins TRBV4-3 to TRBJ2-3, with D perhaps given as TRBD1 or TRBD2 (6 bases each). The CDR3 totals 15 residues. CDR1 and CDR2 from the germline V gene are LGHNA and YSLEER. V gave up 4 bases and J gave up 1 base, with 12 bases separating them. In DNA form, the CDR3 reads TGCGCCAGCAGCCCCAAGGGGGGCGGCACAGATACGCAGTATTTT. Its protein product is CASSPKGGGTDTQYF.

The chain joins TRBV9 to TRBJ1-1; possible D gene TRBD1, 5 bases. Trimming shortened V by 0 bases and J by 4 bases, and 10 bases separated the two germline ends. The CDR3 has 14 residues. Germline values: CDR1 SGDLS, CDR2 YYNGEE. This chain's CDR3 is CASSVAMGGTEAFF. In DNA form, the CDR3 reads TGTGCCAGCAGCGTAGCGATGGGGGGCACTGAAGCTTTCTTT.

This clonotype appeared once. This rearrangement joins TRBV29-1 to TRBJ2-2; D is undetermined. Germline loops: CDR1 SQVTM, CDR2 ANQGSEA. V was trimmed by 6 bases and J by 8 bases, leaving 10 bases between them. The CDR3 consists of 11 residues. CDR3 residues: CSVRAKGELFF. CDR3 DNA sequence: TGCAGCGTCCGGGCGAAGGGGGAGCTGTTTTTT.

The chain uses TRBV7-9 and TRBJ1-6; D is unclear. The CDR3 length is 16 residues. The V gene lost 3 bases and the J gene lost 3 bases, with 12 bases spanning the gap. Germline CDR1 is SEHNR and CDR2 is FQNEAQ (reference sequence). The CDR3 nucleotides read TGTGCCAGCAGCTTTCGAGACCTAGGCTATAATTCACCCCTCCACTTT. This sequence encodes CASSFRDLGYNSPLHF.